The entry below gives a single T cell receptor (beta chain) sequence along with its context. Its antigen is currently unknown. CD45RO negativity and positive selection for CCR7 defined naive CD8 cells, a population that excluded terminally differentiated effector memory CD45RA+ cells. This record belongs to a study of shared clonotypes between healthy human individuals. Whole-study results and caveats: Exclusively blood specimens were collected; tissue repertoires likely differ.

Clones were read by immunoSEQ multiplex PCR, and TCRdb kept only the in-frame ones, dropping some. The sample has about 2 million clones, about 95% seen once. With 1 base clipped from V and 2 bases from J, the junction kept 4 bases outside the gene matches. The CDR3 is made up of 15 amino acids. Germline V lookup: CDR1 SGHKS, CDR2 YYEKEE (reference sequence). The gene calls are TRBV5-5 and TRBJ2-7; TRBD2 matches 9 bases. Sequencing was done on a sample of naive CD8+ T cells sorted from blood. The TCR was taken from a man between 18 and 35 years old in good health. The DNA of the CDR3 is TGTGCCAGCAGCTTGTCGACTAGCGGACCCTACGAGCAGTACTTC. Residues: CASSLSTSGPYEQYF. Using reference TRBV5-5 and TRBJ2-7 for the parts outside the CDR3, the full variable domain is DAGVTQSPTHLIKTRGQQVTLRCSPISGHKSVSWYQQVLGQGPQFIFQYYEKEERGRGNFPDRFSARQFPNYSSELNVNALLLGDSALYLCASSLSTSGPYEQYFGPGTRLTVT.